This T cell receptor beta chain was sequenced in a study of OX40 agonist ivuxolimab in advanced cancers. The germline gives CDR1 SSHAT, CDR2 FNYEAQ (reference sequence). The CDR3 loop spans 15 amino acids. Autoimmune disease history or systemic immunosuppression led to patients being barred. Produced via immunoSEQ multiplex PCR; TCRdb's table is partial and in-frame only. The sample includes 25,000 to 40,000 clones, 70% to 85% of them seen just once. Comments on this clone: One junction end disagrees with the germline gene, perhaps due to a read error.

The chain joins TRBV7-7 to TRBJ2-5; D may be TRBD1 (6 bases). This TCR was recovered from an adult with an advanced solid tumor such as melanoma, head and neck, liver or kidney cancer. The sample in question was CD4+ or CD8+ T cells sorted from blood, obtained in a trial of the OX40 agonist ivuxolimab. CDR3 in amino acids: CASSSPGQWEETQYF. The CDR3 coding sequence is TGTGCTAGCAGCTCTCCCGGACAGTGGGAAGAGACCCAGTACTTC.